Each of the 26 T cell receptor beta chains below was sequenced from the same sample in a study of shared clonotypes between healthy human individuals. Profiling relied on immunoSEQ multiplex PCR, and the TCRdb table lists in-frame clones only, not all of them. The sample contains 1.4 million or so clones, 98% of which appear only once. Sequenced: naive CD4+ T cells sorted from blood. Subset reported: CD45RA+ positively selected. These receptors all stem from a man aged 25-40 years in good health.

Turning to this clone: This specimen includes other DNA sequences encoding the same CDR3. V is TRBV6-5 and J is TRBJ1-5; TRBD1 is a possible D gene (6 bases). Between the trimmed V and J ends, which lost 8 bases and 0 bases, there was a span of 8 bases. The CDR3 spans 13 residues. From germline, CDR1 is MNHEY and CDR2 SVGAGI. CDR3 residues: CASAGDSNQPQHF. The CDR3 DNA reads as TGTGCCAGCGCAGGGGATAGCAATCAGCCCCAGCATTTT.

The chain carries TRBV4-2 and TRBJ1-1, with a tentative D call TRBD1 (5 bases). The CDR3 spans 16 residues. Germline V CDR1 and CDR2: LGHNA, YNFKEQ. Trimming removed 1 base at V and 5 bases at J, with 17 bases between. The CDR3 DNA follows: TGTGCCAGCAGCCAAGCAAAGAGGGCAGGGAAAACTGAAGCTTTCTTT. Translating it yields CASSQAKRAGKTEAFF.

This rearrangement joins TRBV11-2 to TRBJ1-1; D ambiguous. This CDR3 is 15 amino acids long. V lost 5 bases and J lost 0, with 13 bases in between. Germline values: CDR1 SGHAT, CDR2 FQNNGV. The CDR3 is CASSPDLYMNTEAFF. CDR3 sequence (DNA): TGTGCCAGCAGCCCCGACCTCTACATGAACACTGAAGCTTTCTTT.

The chain uses TRBV10-3 and TRBJ2-2, with TRBD1 identical over 8 bases. The CDR3 sequence is 16 residues long. CDR1 and CDR2 from the germline V gene are ENHRY and SYGVKD. V shed 6 bases, J shed 6 bases, and the junction held 12 bases outside the gene matches. This CDR3 reads CAIRQDRDGDSGELFF. The CDR3 DNA sequence: TGTGCCATCAGGCAGGACAGGGATGGAGACTCCGGGGAGCTGTTTTTT.

The chain employs TRBV25-1 and TRBJ2-1; 10 nucleotides match TRBD2. Trimming cost V 3 bases and J 1 base; bases outside gene matches: 9. The CDR3 consists of 18 residues. Germline CDR1 and CDR2: MGHDK and SYGVNS. The CDR3 region is CASSDPASGRGSYNEQFF. CDR3 bases: TGTGCCAGCAGTGACCCTGCTAGCGGGAGAGGGTCCTACAATGAGCAGTTCTTC.

This chain joins TRBV5-1 and TRBJ2-2; 8 nucleotides agree with TRBD1. Germline CDR1 is SGHRS and CDR2 is YFSETQ. V shed 0 bases and J 2 bases; nucleotides not matched to a gene: 3. CDR3 length: 16 amino acids. This chain's CDR3 is CASSLDTGGNTGELFF. DNA for the CDR3: TGCGCCAGCAGCTTGGACACAGGGGGTAACACCGGGGAGCTGTTTTTT.

The chain's CDR3 is CASSQWTSGDGRQYF. CDR3 sequence (DNA): TGTGCCAGCAGCCAGTGGACTAGCGGGGACGGTAGGCAGTACTTC. The chain employs TRBV7-2 and TRBJ2-7; 12 positions agree with TRBD2. CDR3 length: 15 residues. Germline V gene sequence: CDR1 SGHTA, CDR2 FQGNSA. Unmatched junction bases numbered 11, after V lost 5 bases and J lost 9 bases.

As regards this clone: Other nucleotide sequences from this sample produce the same CDR3. This chain uses TRBV9 with TRBJ1-2; 7 bases match TRBD1. There are 13 residues in the CDR3. The germline V gene encodes CDR1 SGDLS and CDR2 YYNGEE. After removal of 0 bases from V and 7 bases from J, the junction contained 3 bases not matched to a gene. The CDR3 loop is CASSVGAGGGYTF. CDR3 sequence (DNA): TGTGCCAGCAGCGTAGGGGCAGGGGGTGGCTACACCTTC.

This chain joins TRBV18 and TRBJ2-1; D possibly corresponds to TRBD2 (6 bases). Trimming cost V 6 bases and J 0 bases, with 15 bases left between them. The CDR3 is 16 residues long. Germline CDR1 KGHSH, CDR2 LQKENI. The CDR3, as DNA: TGTGCCAGCTCGCTACTAGCCCAAAGCTCCTACAATGAGCAGTTCTTC. As protein: CASSLLAQSSYNEQFF.

The chain employs TRBV11-2 and TRBJ2-7, with TRBD2 matching 8 bases. V was pared by 5 bases and J by 6 bases, with 18 bases of the junction left unmatched. The CDR3 contains 17 residues. Germline CDR1 is SGHAT and CDR2 is FQNNGV. In DNA form, the CDR3 reads TGTGCCAGCAGCCCAAAGACTAGCGAGATGGAGTTAGGCGAGCAGTACTTC. Amino acids: CASSPKTSEMELGEQYF.

V gene TRBV5-6 combines with J gene TRBJ2-3; D gene uncertain. CDR3 length: 14 residues. The germline V and J ends were trimmed by 0 bases and 7 bases, with 12 bases remaining between them. CDR1 and CDR2 (germline): SGHDT, YYEEEE. The CDR3 reads CASSLASKGNTQYF. CDR3 coding DNA: TGTGCCAGCAGCTTGGCATCAAAAGGGAATACGCAGTATTTT.

This chain links TRBV19 with TRBJ2-2; D is uncertain. V was cut by 11 bases and J by 1 base, with 17 bases left in between. The CDR3 is made up of 15 amino acids. Germline CDR1 LNHDA, CDR2 SQIVND (reference sequence). Written as DNA, the CDR3 is TGTGCCGCCCGCCAGGCAGGATTGAACACCGGGGAGCTGTTTTTT. Protein sequence: CAARQAGLNTGELFF. Full variable domain (rest looked up from reference TRBV19 and TRBJ2-2): DGGITQSPKYLFRKEGQNVTLSCEQNLNHDAMYWYRQDPGQGLRLIYYSQIVNDFQKGDIAEGYSVSREKKESFPLTVTSAQKNPTAFYLCAARQAGLNTGELFFGEGSRLTVL.

This chain connects TRBV18 to TRBJ2-2; D could derive from TRBD1 or TRBD2 (5 bases each). Germline loops: CDR1 KGHSH, CDR2 LQKENI. Trimming cost V 3 bases and J 6 bases, with 17 bases left between them. The CDR3 extends over 16 amino acids. The CDR3 protein is CASSPGVDSVAGELFF. Here the CDR3 DNA reads TGTGCCAGCTCACCGGGGGTTGACAGCGTGGCCGGGGAGCTGTTTTTT. Combining the CDR3 with reference TRBV18 and TRBJ2-2 gives the whole variable domain NAGVMQNPRHLVRRRGQEARLRCSPMKGHSHVYWYRQLPEEGLKFMVYLQKENIIDESGMPKERFSAEFPKEGPSILRIQQVVRGDSAAYFCASSPGVDSVAGELFFGEGSRLTVL.

The chain employs TRBV5-1 and TRBJ2-5; D may be TRBD1 (7 bases). The CDR3 runs 16 residues. Germline V gene data show CDR1 as SGHRS and CDR2 as YFSETQ. The V and J ends lost 6 bases and 1 base respectively, with 19 bases between them. CDR3 bases: TGCGCCAGCAATTTGGGCCAGGGGGGTTTCCAAGAGACCCAGTACTTC. Residues: CASNLGQGGFQETQYF.

V is TRBV11-2 and J is TRBJ2-7; no firm D call. With 5 bases removed from V and 6 bases from J, the gap between germline ends came to 8 bases. From germline, CDR1 is SGHAT and CDR2 FQNNGV. CDR3 length: 11 amino acids. CDR3 nucleotides: TGTGCCAGCAGCCCCCCGGGCGAGCAGTACTTC. This translates into CASSPPGEQYF.

This chain connects TRBV7-2 to TRBJ2-2; D not certain. The CDR3 contains 15 residues. In germline, CDR1 is SGHTA, CDR2 FQGNSA. V was pared by 2 bases and J by 6 bases, with 13 bases between. The CDR3 sequence: CASSLKLPRSGELFF. The CDR3 DNA follows: TGTGCCAGCAGCTTAAAGCTTCCCCGGTCCGGGGAGCTGTTTTTT. Together with reference TRBV7-2 and TRBJ2-2, the CDR3 gives the full variable domain: GAGVSQSPSNKVTEKGKDVELRCDPISGHTALYWYRQSLGQGLEFLIYFQGNSAPDKSGLPSDRFSAERTGGSVSTLTIQRTQQEDSAVYLCASSLKLPRSGELFFGEGSRLTVL.

The rearrangement uses TRBV28 and TRBJ2-1; TRBD2 matches 13 bases. The CDR3 runs 20 residues. Germline assignment: CDR1 MDHEN and CDR2 SYDVKM. J was trimmed by 1 base and V by 6 bases; bases with no gene match: 15. Here the CDR3 reads CASRGVWTSGSHRSYNEQFF. CDR3 DNA sequence: TGTGCCAGCAGGGGGGTATGGACTAGCGGGAGTCATAGGTCCTACAATGAGCAGTTCTTC.

The V gene is TRBV14, the J gene TRBJ2-3; 9 nucleotides match TRBD1. Trimming at V came to 4 bases and at J to 0 bases, leaving 5 bases not matched to a gene. The length of the CDR3 is 16 residues. The germline gives CDR1 SGHDN, CDR2 FVKESK. CDR3 coding DNA: TGTGCCAGCAGCCGCACAGGGGGCCCGAGCACAGATACGCAGTATTTT. It translates to CASSRTGGPSTDTQYF. Variable domain in full (rest from reference TRBV14 and TRBJ2-3): EAGVTQFPSHSVIEKGQTVTLRCDPISGHDNLYWYRRVMGKEIKFLLHFVKESKQDESGMPNNRFLAERTGGTYSTLKVQPAELEDSGVYFCASSRTGGPSTDTQYFGPGTRLTVL.

About this clone: The identical CDR3 is also encoded by other nucleotide sequences in the sample. The chain combines TRBV7-2 with TRBJ2-5, with D unresolved. Germline CDR1 SGHTA, CDR2 FQGNSA. Trimming cost V 2 bases and J 2 bases, with 6 bases left between them. This CDR3 contains 13 residues. The CDR3 DNA reads as TGTGCCAGCAGCTTAAGCAGACAAGAGACCCAGTACTTC. Its protein is CASSLSRQETQYF.

The rearrangement uses TRBV18 and TRBJ1-3, with D tentatively TRBD1 (5 bases). The CDR3 sequence is 21 residues long. The V end lost 3 bases, the J end lost 0 bases, and 27 bases lay between the germline ends. CDR1 is KGHSH, CDR2 LQKENI, per germline. The CDR3 coding sequence is TGTGCCAGCTCACCCCGTTTTGGGGGTGACACTTCCCTTGGCTCTGGAAACACCATATATTTT. It specifies CASSPRFGGDTSLGSGNTIYF.

The gene calls are TRBV5-5 and TRBJ2-5, with 9 positions matching TRBD2. Trimming removed 0 bases from V and 5 bases from J; junction bases left unmatched: 11. Germline CDR1 and CDR2: SGHKS and YYEKEE (reference sequence). The CDR3 runs to 17 residues. CDR3 loop: CASSLGAGGPARETQYF. The CDR3 DNA is TGTGCCAGCAGCTTGGGTGCGGGAGGGCCCGCACGGGAGACCCAGTACTTC.

This chain connects TRBV6-6 to TRBJ2-7, with D uncertain. In germline, CDR1 is MNHNY, CDR2 SVGAGI (reference sequence). The CDR3 totals 16 residues. V was trimmed by 0 bases and J by 2 bases, leaving 14 bases between them. The CDR3 sequence: CASSYSGFTPTYEQYF. CDR3 nucleotide sequence: TGTGCCAGCAGTTACTCTGGATTTACACCAACCTACGAGCAGTACTTC.

This chain links TRBV5-5 with TRBJ2-5, with TRBD2 matching over 7 bases. Germline values: CDR1 SGHKS, CDR2 YYEKEE (reference sequence). The CDR3 runs 14 residues. V was pared by 3 bases and J by 1 base, with 3 bases of the junction left unmatched. The CDR3 is CASSWDYFQETQYF. The CDR3 DNA reads TGTGCCAGCAGCTGGGACTACTTCCAAGAGACCCAGTACTTC.

The chain has TRBV28 and TRBJ1-4; 7 bases align to TRBD1. The CDR3 has 14 residues. V trimming: 5 bases; J trimming: 7 bases; junction bases outside the gene matches: 7. Germline CDR1 is MDHEN and CDR2 is SYDVKM. In nucleotides, the CDR3 is TGTGCCAGCAGTCCCTCCGGGACAGTTGAAAAACTGTTTTTT. Encoded protein: CASSPSGTVEKLFF. The full variable domain, in which reference TRBV28 and TRBJ1-4 provide the parts outside the CDR3, is DVKVTQSSRYLVKRTGEKVFLECVQDMDHENMFWYRQDPGLGLRLIYFSYDVKMKEKGDIPEGYSVSREKKERFSLILESASTNQTSMYLCASSPSGTVEKLFFGSGTQLSVL.

This clone came up once. This rearrangement joins TRBV7-2 to TRBJ2-7; 9 bases align to TRBD1. The CDR3 has 20 amino acids. V lost 0 bases, J lost 3 bases, and 18 bases stayed unmatched. The germline gives CDR1 SGHTA, CDR2 FQGNSA. The CDR3 loop is CASSLASGLRTGVAVYEQYF. In nucleotides, the CDR3 is TGTGCCAGCAGCTTAGCGAGCGGGTTGAGGACAGGGGTCGCCGTCTACGAGCAGTACTTC.

The V call is TRBV19, the J call TRBJ1-1; D possibly corresponds to TRBD1 (6 bases). The V end lost 2 bases, the J end lost 5 bases, and 12 bases lay between the germline ends. The germline V gene has CDR1 LNHDA and CDR2 SQIVND (reference sequence). The CDR3 runs 14 residues. The CDR3 loop reads CASSIRGSSTEAFF. CDR3 in DNA: TGTGCCAGTAGTATAAGGGGGAGTTCGACTGAAGCTTTCTTT.